The 12 T cell receptor beta chains listed next were all sequenced from one sample in a study of cytomegalovirus exposure and HLA in healthy donors. The PCR made use of 60 Vbeta and 13 Jbeta primers. Assay used: immunoSEQ multiplex PCR; TCRdb lists only in-frame clones, some missing. Among 100,000 to 150,000 clones listed, just over 70% were seen once. Material for sequencing was PBMCs. These receptors were taken from a woman between 55 and 75 years old in good health and CMV-seropositive.

Concerning this clone itself: This specimen includes other DNA sequences encoding the same CDR3. The V gene is TRBV5-6, the J gene TRBJ2-7, with TRBD1 identical over 8 bases. Trimming removed 5 bases from V and 4 bases from J; junction bases left unmatched: 14. Germline V lookup: CDR1 SGHDT, CDR2 YYEEEE. The CDR3 is made up of 16 amino acids. CDR3 amino acids: CASSYGQGVFGYEQYF. CDR3 coding DNA: TGTGCCAGCAGTTACGGACAGGGCGTTTTCGGATACGAGCAGTACTTC.

This chain links TRBV9 with TRBJ1-2, with 8 bases lining up with TRBD1. CDR3 length: 15 amino acids. Trimming took 0 bases from V and 0 from J; bases not matched to a gene: 1. The germline V gene has CDR1 SGDLS and CDR2 YYNGEE. The CDR3: CASSVADRANYGYTF. In DNA, the CDR3 is TGTGCCAGCAGCGTAGCGGACAGGGCTAACTATGGCTACACCTTC.

The rearrangement links TRBV6-5 to TRBJ1-2; 7 nucleotides align to TRBD1. CDR1 and CDR2 (germline): MNHEY, SVGAGI. Trimming took 0 bases from V and 4 from J; bases not matched to a gene: 5. The CDR3 loop spans 15 amino acids. In DNA, the CDR3 is TGTGCCAGCAGTTACTCTCTCGACAGGGTCTATGGCTACACCTTC. This encodes CASSYSLDRVYGYTF.

This clone was detected once. J is TRBJ1-2 and V is TRBV6-5, with 7 bases lining up with TRBD1. V lost 5 bases to trimming and J lost 7 bases; unmatched junction nucleotides: 7. The CDR3 is 13 residues long. The germline CDR1 and CDR2 sequences are MNHEY and SVGAGI. As DNA, the CDR3 is TGTGCCAGCAGTCCCAAGGGGGCCGGTGGCTACACCTTC. Translation: CASSPKGAGGYTF.

This clone was observed a few times. The V call is TRBV5-1, the J call TRBJ2-5; a weak D match, TRBD2 (5 bases). This CDR3 has 16 amino acids. Germline values: CDR1 SGHRS, CDR2 YFSETQ. With 4 bases removed from V and 5 bases from J, the gap between germline ends came to 21 bases. DNA for the CDR3: TGCGCCAGCAGCCCCTCCCCGGGGATCCCCCGGGAGACCCAGTACTTC. Residues: CASSPSPGIPRETQYF. Looking up the rest from reference TRBV5-1 and TRBJ2-5 gives the full variable domain: KAGVTQTPRYLIKTRGQQVTLSCSPISGHRSVSWYQQTPGQGLQFLFEYFSETQRNKGNFPGRFSGRQFSNSRSEMNVSTLELGDSALYLCASSPSPGIPRETQYFGPGTRLLVL.

This clone appeared a few times. The chain has TRBV2 and TRBJ2-1; 9 nucleotides match TRBD2. This CDR3 has 16 amino acids. CDR1 and CDR2 from the germline V gene are SNHLY and FYNNEI. V shed 1 base, J shed 2 bases, and the junction held 3 bases outside the gene matches. The DNA of the CDR3 is TGTGCCAGCAGTGAAGAGGAGCGGGGGGCCTACAATGAGCAGTTCTTC. Residues: CASSEEERGAYNEQFF.

CDR3 DNA: TGTGCCAGCAGCCCTGTAGGGGGTGGAAACACCATATATTTT. It is translated as CASSPVGGGNTIYF. The chain recombines TRBV7-8 with TRBJ1-3, with D perhaps matching TRBD1 (6 bases). Trimming removed 5 bases from V and 3 bases from J, with 11 bases in between. The CDR3 runs 14 residues. Germline V gene sequence: CDR1 SGHVS, CDR2 FQNEAQ.

The rearrangement joins TRBV10-3 to TRBJ2-7; possibly TRBD2 for D (6 bases). Germline CDR1 reads ENHRY; CDR2 reads SYGVKD. The CDR3 contains 15 residues. V dropped 0 bases and J dropped 2 bases, with 11 bases sitting between them. The CDR3 loop is CAISESYGSTYEQYF. The CDR3 coding sequence is TGTGCCATCAGTGAGTCTTACGGGAGTACCTACGAGCAGTACTTC.

This chain uses TRBV19 with TRBJ2-5; 8 positions agree with TRBD1. The trim removed 11 bases at V and 5 bases at J, leaving 7 bases unmatched. Germline values: CDR1 LNHDA, CDR2 SQIVND (reference sequence). The CDR3 spans 12 residues. The CDR3 loop reads CASGGGMETQYF. The CDR3 DNA reads as TGTGCCTCAGGGGGCGGGATGGAGACCCAGTACTTC.

This chain uses TRBV6-4 with TRBJ1-1; 11 bases line up with TRBD1. Per the germline V gene, CDR1 is MRHNA and CDR2 is SNTAGT. The CDR3 runs 19 residues. After removal of 3 bases from V and 0 bases from J, the junction contained 12 bases not matched to a gene. CDR3 coding DNA: TGTGCCAGCAGTGAATGGACAGGGGGCGATCTGATCGTGAACACTGAAGCTTTCTTT. It specifies CASSEWTGGDLIVNTEAFF.

The chain combines TRBV6-5 with TRBJ2-3, with unresolved D. This CDR3 has 16 residues. In germline, CDR1 is MNHEY, CDR2 SVGAGI. V was pared by 0 bases and J by 0 bases, with 10 bases between. The CDR3 reads CASSYSTPGSTDTQYF. CDR3 coding DNA: TGTGCCAGCAGTTACTCCACCCCCGGGAGCACAGATACGCAGTATTTT.

V gene TRBV6-6 combines with J gene TRBJ1-3; D is unresolved. The CDR3 totals 12 residues. Trimming left V 7 bases short and J 0 bases short, with 4 bases between. Germline CDR1 is MNHNY and CDR2 is SVGAGI (reference sequence). Written as DNA, the CDR3 is TGTGCCAGCACATTCTCTGGAAACACCATATATTTT. Amino acid sequence: CASTFSGNTIYF.